One and the same sample provided the 32 T cell receptor beta chains below, sequenced in a study of blood T cell repertoires in COVID-19. Libraries were prepared by immunoSEQ multiplex PCR; TCRdb keeps only in-frame clonotypes and omits some of them. The repertoire has about 180,000 clones, approximately 85% of them found once; the top ten carry under 3.5%. Material: peripheral blood. Every receptor here comes from a man in his sixties with acute or convalescent COVID-19.

The J gene is TRBJ2-1, the V gene TRBV7-2, with 9 bases aligning to TRBD2. The CDR3 loop spans 16 amino acids. Germline lookup yields CDR1 SGHTA and CDR2 FQGNSA. Trimming cost V 1 base and J 1 base; bases outside gene matches: 2. The CDR3 DNA reads TGTGCCAGCAGCTTAGTTAGCGGGAGTTCCTACAATGAGCAGTTCTTC. Translation gives CASSLVSGSSYNEQFF. The full variable domain, rest sourced from reference TRBV7-2 and TRBJ2-1, is GAGVSQSPSNKVTEKGKDVELRCDPISGHTALYWYRQSLGQGLEFLIYFQGNSAPDKSGLPSDRFSAERTGGSVSTLTIQRTQQEDSAVYLCASSLVSGSSYNEQFFGPGTRLTVL.

The chain recombines TRBV21-1 with TRBJ1-4; the table's D gene call, TRBD1, was not cross checked with the DNA. TRBV21-1 is a pseudogene locus. CDR3 size: 14 residues. CDR3 protein: CASSSRDTLEKLFF. CDR3 bases: TGTGCCAGCAGCAGCCGGGACACTCTTGAAAAACTGTTTTTT.

The chain employs TRBV28 and TRBJ2-6; D is uncertain. Germline V CDR1 and CDR2: MDHEN, SYDVKM. The V gene lost 3 bases and the J gene lost 0 bases, with 6 bases spanning the gap. This CDR3 has 15 residues. CDR3 coding DNA: TGTGCCAGCAGTTTTCTGGCCTCTGGGGCCAACGTCCTGACTTTC. Translation gives CASSFLASGANVLTF.

J is TRBJ2-3 and V is TRBV19; possibly TRBD2 for D (6 bases). The ends were cut back, 6 bases at V and 2 bases at J, with 15 bases in the middle. Germline assignment: CDR1 LNHDA and CDR2 SQIVND (reference sequence). There are 15 residues in the CDR3. CDR3 nucleotide sequence: TGTGCCAGTAGGAGAACTAGCATCTCCACAGATACGCAGTATTTT. It specifies CASRRTSISTDTQYF.

V and J are TRBV7-9 and TRBJ1-6; no definite D call. V lost 2 bases, J lost 9 bases, and 5 bases lay in between. Germline V gene lookup returns CDR1 SEHNR and CDR2 FQNEAQ (reference sequence). The CDR3 runs to 12 residues. This chain's CDR3 is CASSLPGSPLHF. The DNA for the CDR3 is TGTGCCAGCAGCTTACCAGGTTCACCCCTCCACTTT.

This clone was detected once. The chain recombines TRBV19 with TRBJ2-5; 12 nucleotides align to TRBD2. V dropped 6 bases and J dropped 7; count of bases not matched to a gene: 6. The CDR3 runs to 14 residues. The germline V gene has CDR1 LNHDA and CDR2 SQIVND (reference sequence). This chain's CDR3 is CASRTSGSVGTQYF. The CDR3 bases are TGTGCCAGTAGGACTAGCGGGAGTGTAGGGACCCAGTACTTC.

As for this clone: Distinct nucleotide sequences in the sample also encode this CDR3. V and J are TRBV5-1 and TRBJ1-1, with 7 bases aligning to TRBD1. Per germline, CDR1 SGHRS and CDR2 YFSETQ. Trimming took 0 bases from V and 0 from J; bases not matched to a gene: 2. The CDR3 is 15 residues long. CDR3 bases: TGCGCCAGCAGCTTGGGACAGGGAATGAACACTGAAGCTTTCTTT. It yields the protein CASSLGQGMNTEAFF.

The genes are TRBV6-5 and TRBJ2-3; possibly TRBD1 for D (6 bases). Per the germline V gene, CDR1 is MNHEY and CDR2 is SVGAGI. The CDR3 covers 14 residues. V lost 2 bases and J lost 1, with 7 bases in between. The CDR3 sequence is CASSYDRRTDTQYF. CDR3 DNA: TGTGCCAGCAGTTACGACAGGCGCACAGATACGCAGTATTTT.

This clone is a singleton in its sample. The chain recombines TRBV28 with TRBJ1-1; 7 positions agree with TRBD1. This CDR3 has 17 amino acids. The J segment lost 4 bases and the V segment lost 7 bases, leaving 18 bases of the junction unmatched. Germline lookup yields CDR1 MDHEN and CDR2 SYDVKM. CDR3 loop: CASTLPEGRGRRTEAFF. CDR3 in DNA: TGTGCCAGCACCCTCCCTGAGGGTAGGGGGCGGCGCACTGAAGCTTTCTTT. The complete variable domain, with remaining parts taken from reference TRBV28 and TRBJ1-1, reads DVKVTQSSRYLVKRTGEKVFLECVQDMDHENMFWYRQDPGLGLRLIYFSYDVKMKEKGDIPEGYSVSREKKERFSLILESASTNQTSMYLCASTLPEGRGRRTEAFFGQGTRLTVV.

The V and J genes are TRBV6-5 and TRBJ2-2; 7 positions agree with TRBD2. The CDR3 sequence is 15 residues long. Germline values: CDR1 MNHEY, CDR2 SVGAGI. The V and J ends lost 7 bases and 1 base, in that order; junction bases with no gene match: 6. CDR3 protein: CASTGSGLNTGELFF. The CDR3 bases are TGTGCCAGCACCGGTAGCGGGCTGAACACCGGGGAGCTGTTTTTT.

The chain combines TRBV18 with TRBJ1-2; 7 nucleotides line up with TRBD1. V lost 5 bases and J lost 1; bases outside the gene matches: 7. The V gene's germline CDR1 is KGHSH and CDR2 LQKENI. The CDR3 is made up of 15 amino acids. The DNA of the CDR3 is TGTGCCAGCTCATCTTCGGACAGGATTAACTATGGCTACACCTTC. It codes for CASSSSDRINYGYTF.

This clone was seen only once. The chain recombines TRBV27 with TRBJ2-1; 7 bases align to TRBD2. Losses at the gene ends were 5 bases for V and 0 bases for J; bases not matched to a gene: 7. Germline assignment: CDR1 MNHEY and CDR2 SMNVEV (reference sequence). This CDR3 has 16 amino acids. The CDR3: CASSPLGGSSYNEQFF. The CDR3 DNA is TGTGCCAGCAGTCCCTTGGGCGGGAGCTCCTACAATGAGCAGTTCTTC.

The rearrangement links TRBV6-6 to TRBJ2-7; TRBD1 agrees at 7 bases. Germline V gene lookup returns CDR1 MNHNY and CDR2 SVGAGI (reference sequence). The CDR3 contains 15 residues. V shed 6 bases, J shed 6 bases, and the junction held 14 bases outside the gene matches. CDR3 in DNA: TGTGCCAGCAGCCCCGGACAGGTTAAGAACCGCGAGCAGTACTTC. As protein: CASSPGQVKNREQYF.

The chain is built from TRBV28 and TRBJ2-7; tentative D call: TRBD2 (5 bases). V dropped 5 bases and J dropped 6 bases, with 17 bases sitting between them. Germline V gene data show CDR1 as MDHEN and CDR2 as SYDVKM. There are 14 residues in the CDR3. The CDR3 is CASSLPGRGAEQYF. As DNA, the CDR3 is TGTGCCAGCAGTCTTCCTGGCCGGGGTGCCGAGCAGTACTTC.

The genes are TRBV5-1 and TRBJ2-5, with TRBD2 as a possible D gene (6 bases). V was trimmed by 4 bases and J by 5 bases, leaving 15 bases between them. CDR3 length equals 14 residues. Germline CDR1 SGHRS, CDR2 YFSETQ. The chain's CDR3 is CASSQDRGTETQYF. The CDR3 bases are TGCGCCAGCAGCCAGGACCGCGGGACGGAGACCCAGTACTTC.

J is TRBJ2-7 and V is TRBV21-1; the listed D gene, TRBD2, was not tested against the DNA. TRBV21-1 is designated a pseudogene. CDR3 length: 12 residues. The CDR3 sequence is CASLESSYEQYF. CDR3 DNA: TGTGCCAGCCTCGAGAGCTCCTACGAGCAGTACTTC.

This chain joins TRBV6-2 or TRBV6-3 and TRBJ2-7; 10 bases line up with TRBD2. The CDR3 loop spans 14 amino acids. The junction had 9 bases not matched to a gene; V was cut back by 6 bases and J by 7 bases. CDR1 and CDR2 (germline): MNHEY, SVGEGT. CDR3 sequence: CASSSLAGAVEQYF. Written as DNA, the CDR3 is TGTGCCAGCAGCTCTCTAGCGGGAGCGGTAGAGCAGTACTTC.

The chain uses TRBV27 and TRBJ2-2; 13 nucleotides line up with TRBD2. V gave up 5 bases and J gave up 7 bases; unmatched junction bases: 7. CDR3 length: 16 residues. Germline CDR1 MNHEY, CDR2 SMNVEV (reference sequence). The CDR3 spells CASSPRTSGRGGELFF. CDR3 in DNA: TGTGCCAGCAGTCCCCGGACTAGCGGGAGAGGCGGGGAGCTGTTTTTT.

This sequence joins TRBV7-3 and TRBJ2-3; possible D gene TRBD2, 5 bases. The CDR3 extends over 13 amino acids. Germline loops: CDR1 SGHTA, CDR2 FQGTGA. V was shortened by 5 bases and J by 4 bases, with 10 bases between the two germline ends. The CDR3 protein is CASSPGLSDTQYF. The CDR3 DNA is TGTGCCAGCAGCCCCGGACTGTCAGATACGCAGTATTTT.

The chain carries TRBV15 and TRBJ2-3, with 14 bases lining up with TRBD2. This CDR3 has 16 residues. The germline CDR1 and CDR2 sequences are LNHNV and YYDKDF (reference sequence). The trim removed 9 bases at V and 3 bases at J, leaving 8 bases unmatched. CDR3 nucleotides: TGTGCCACTAGCCAGGGGACTAGCGGGAGAACAGATACGCAGTATTTT. It yields the protein CATSQGTSGRTDTQYF.

The CDR3 region is CASSQRGASYNSPLHF. In DNA, the CDR3 is TGTGCCAGCAGCCAACGGGGGGCGTCCTATAATTCACCCCTCCACTTT. The chain links TRBV3-1 (or the pseudogene TRBV3-2) to TRBJ1-6; tentatively, D is TRBD1 (6 bases). Germline V gene lookup returns CDR1 LGHDT and CDR2 YNNKEL (reference sequence). Trimming cost V 2 bases and J 1 base, with 9 bases left between them. The CDR3 runs to 16 residues.

CDR3 sequence (DNA): TGCGCCAGCAGCAGGACAGGGGTAAGAGAGACCCAGTACTTC. Its translation is CASSRTGVRETQYF. The chain is built from TRBV5-1 and TRBJ2-5; TRBD1 agrees at 9 bases. The germline gives CDR1 SGHRS, CDR2 YFSETQ. The CDR3 runs to 14 residues. Losses at the gene ends were 4 bases for V and 4 bases for J; bases not matched to a gene: 5.

The V gene is TRBV7-9, the J gene TRBJ2-7; a possible D gene is TRBD1 (6 bases). Trimming cost V 2 bases and J 12 bases, with 23 bases left between them. Germline-derived CDR1 and CDR2 are SEHNR and FQNEAQ (reference sequence). There are 15 residues in the CDR3. The CDR3 is CASSLSQNRANRLYF. The CDR3 bases are TGTGCCAGCAGCTTATCCCAGAACAGGGCAAATAGGTTGTACTTC. The full variable domain, rest sourced from reference TRBV7-9 and TRBJ2-7, is DTGVSQNPRHKITKRGQNVTFRCDPISEHNRLYWYRQTLGQGPEFLTYFQNEAQLEKSRLLSDRFSAERPKGSFSTLEIQRTEQGDSAMYLCASSLSQNRANRLYFGPGTRLTVT.

The chain links TRBV12-3 or TRBV12-4 to TRBJ1-2; a weak D match, TRBD1 (5 bases). The CDR3 sequence is 11 residues long. V gave up 8 bases and J gave up 7 bases, with 11 bases separating them. The CDR3 loop reads CASGLRGGYTF. CDR3 DNA sequence: TGTGCCAGCGGGCTAAGGGGTGGCTACACCTTC.

The chain employs TRBV27 and TRBJ2-2, with 9 bases that match TRBD2. The CDR3 contains 15 residues. Trimming removed 4 bases from V and 4 bases from J; junction bases left unmatched: 4. Germline V gives CDR1 MNHEY, CDR2 SMNVEV (reference sequence). The CDR3 loop is CASSWGLAGTGELFF. The CDR3 DNA is TGTGCCAGCAGTTGGGGACTAGCTGGCACCGGGGAGCTGTTTTTT.

CDR3 loop: CASSIGENTGELFF. In DNA, the CDR3 is TGTGCCAGTAGTATAGGCGAGAACACCGGGGAGCTGTTTTTT. The chain employs TRBV19 and TRBJ2-2; unclear D gene. Trimming shortened V by 1 base and J by 1 base, and 4 bases separated the two germline ends. Germline assignment: CDR1 LNHDA and CDR2 SQIVND (reference sequence). The CDR3 has 14 amino acids.

The chain employs TRBV7-3 and TRBJ2-3; 9 bases match TRBD2. Losses at the gene ends were 3 bases for V and 4 bases for J; bases not matched to a gene: 5. The CDR3 totals 15 residues. Per germline, CDR1 SGHTA and CDR2 FQGTGA. CDR3 sequence (DNA): TGTGCCAGCAGCTTGGCGGGAGGGCCGGCAGATACGCAGTATTTT. Protein product: CASSLAGGPADTQYF.

The V call is TRBV27, the J call TRBJ1-1; 8 bases are shared with TRBD1. The CDR3 spans 17 residues. Germline CDR1 and CDR2: MNHEY and SMNVEV (reference sequence). The J segment lost 0 bases and the V segment lost 5 bases, leaving 11 bases of the junction unmatched. The CDR3 here is CASSATGAPFMNTEAFF. In nucleotides, the CDR3 is TGTGCCAGCAGTGCGACAGGGGCCCCGTTCATGAACACTGAAGCTTTCTTT.

The rearrangement uses TRBV3-1 (or the pseudogene TRBV3-2) and TRBJ1-2; 10 bases line up with TRBD1. Trimming took 4 bases from V and 4 from J; bases not matched to a gene: 6. The CDR3 totals 15 residues. Germline CDR1 and CDR2: LGHDT and YNNKEL (reference sequence). CDR3 in DNA: TGTGCCAGCAGCCGCGGACAGGGGGTGAGCTATGGCTACACCTTC. It codes for CASSRGQGVSYGYTF.

The rearrangement uses TRBV28 and TRBJ1-5; D may be TRBD1 (5 bases). V was trimmed by 4 bases and J by 2 bases, leaving 12 bases between them. CDR3 length equals 15 residues. CDR1 is MDHEN, CDR2 SYDVKM, per germline. Here the CDR3 reads CASSSGLYGNQPQHF. The CDR3 DNA reads as TGTGCCAGCAGTTCGGGACTTTATGGCAATCAGCCCCAGCATTTT. The variable domain in full, with the rest retrieved from reference TRBV28 and TRBJ1-5, is DVKVTQSSRYLVKRTGEKVFLECVQDMDHENMFWYRQDPGLGLRLIYFSYDVKMKEKGDIPEGYSVSREKKERFSLILESASTNQTSMYLCASSSGLYGNQPQHFGDGTRLSIL.

The gene calls are TRBV7-9 and TRBJ2-1, with 11 bases aligning to TRBD2. CDR3 length: 17 amino acids. In germline, CDR1 is SEHNR, CDR2 FQNEAQ (reference sequence). V lost 1 base to trimming and J lost 9 bases; unmatched junction nucleotides: 11. The CDR3 DNA sequence: TGTGCCAGCAGCTTAGGATCAATAGCGGGAGGGAGTGCTGAGCAGTTCTTC. Its protein product is CASSLGSIAGGSAEQFF.

The chain is built from TRBV19 and TRBJ2-2; 8 nucleotides align to TRBD1. The germline V gene encodes CDR1 LNHDA and CDR2 SQIVND (reference sequence). This CDR3 comprises 15 residues. J gave up 7 bases and V 3 bases, and 7 bases lay outside the gene matches. For the CDR3, the DNA is TGTGCCAGTAGTATGAGGCAGGGGGCCATCGGGGAGCTGTTTTTT. As protein: CASSMRQGAIGELFF.